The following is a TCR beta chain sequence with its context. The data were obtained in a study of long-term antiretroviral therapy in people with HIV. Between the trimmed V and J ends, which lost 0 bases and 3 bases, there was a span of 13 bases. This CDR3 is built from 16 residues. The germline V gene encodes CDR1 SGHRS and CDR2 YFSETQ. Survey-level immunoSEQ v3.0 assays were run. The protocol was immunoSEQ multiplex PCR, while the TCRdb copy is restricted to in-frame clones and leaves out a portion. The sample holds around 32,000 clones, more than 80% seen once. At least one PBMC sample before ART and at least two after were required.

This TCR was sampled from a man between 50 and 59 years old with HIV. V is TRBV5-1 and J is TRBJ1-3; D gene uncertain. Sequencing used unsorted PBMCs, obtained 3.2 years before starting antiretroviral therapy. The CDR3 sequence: CASSLDSQSGGNTIYF. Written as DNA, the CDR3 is TGCGCCAGCAGCTTGGATTCACAATCGGGTGGAAACACCATATATTTT. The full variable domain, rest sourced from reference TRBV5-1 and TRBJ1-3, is KAGVTQTPRYLIKTRGQQVTLSCSPISGHRSVSWYQQTPGQGLQFLFEYFSETQRNKGNFPGRFSGRQFSNSRSEMNVSTLELGDSALYLCASSLDSQSGGNTIYFGEGSWLTVV.